This T cell receptor beta chain was observed in a study of beta chain features in type 1 diabetes (dated by TCRdb to the late 2010s). Regarding the study in general: No differences in mean age, gender distribution, total cell number or subset yield were found between patients and healthy donors. A total of approximately 99,000,000 sorted cells were examined across all samples, and RNA yield correlated strongly with the number of cells per subset. The study compared TCRB repertoires of sorted circulating CD4+ T cell subsets between recently diagnosed type 1 diabetes patients and matched healthy donors. Regulatory and stem cell-like memory subsets were obtained from only 8 patients and roughly 8 healthy donors, while naive and central memory subsets were obtained from all 28 donors. The study at large found these results: Because small numbers of individuals were included in the HLA sub-analyses, any influence of HLA type on TCRB rearrangement was left unresolved. Naive, central memory and regulatory TCRB repertoires appeared to be more similar among patients than among healthy donors. Because cDNA rather than genomic DNA was sequenced, highly expressing activated cells could have been over-represented, although no difference in activation and CD3 levels was found between groups. Fewer insertions and more nucleotide deletions at VDJ recombination sites were observed in patients with type 1 diabetes, implying thymic rearrangement abnormalities. Type 1 diabetes patients showed a moderate but significant shortening of TCRB CDR3 length in all four CD4+ subsets. PCR might favor shorter templates, but patient and control samples were amplified and corrected together, so any skew would affect both groups equally.

Note on this clone: This receptor's antigen is unknown. Per-nucleotide qualities are absent, and no much larger clonotype sits a single base away.

The High Capacity cDNA Reverse Transcription Kit was used to reverse transcribe all of the isolated RNA, meaning that expressed TCRB transcripts were what got sequenced. Deep immunoSEQ sequencing was applied to naive, central memory and regulatory T cell samples, giving an average of about 3.7 million total reads per sample. After sorted cells were lysed in RLT buffer, RNA was extracted with DNase-treated RNeasy Micro or Mini kits, with the choice depending on cell number. To prevent cross-contamination, every cell subset was processed on its own, while patient and healthy donor samples were processed together. The immunoSEQ multiplex PCR was used to amplify TCRB sequences from cDNA, yielding 87-bp fragments that span the CDR3 region. Sequencing of the amplicons was performed on the Illumina HiSeq platform. The authors' analysis ran thus. Synthetic template baselines were used to correct PCR bias computationally, reads within Hamming distance 2 were collapsed, and singletons that could not be merged were discarded. Reads were aligned against IMGT so that V, D and J genes, CDR3 length and insertions or deletions at six rearrangement sites could be assigned. Within each subset, clonotype counts were normalized to the number of sorted cells before true diversity and Gini coefficients were calculated with the tcR R package. Repertoire sharing was quantified using the overlap coefficient calculated on TCRB nucleotide sequences. Out-of-frame TCRB sequences from naive cells were analyzed to stand in for the pre-selection repertoire. This immuneACCESS table, as held by TCRdb, lists in-frame sequences with V and J called but not all clones. Of the missing ones, under half trace to an unresolved V gene in checked studies; the others have no known cause. The DNA gave D and trimming, while V, J and clone size come from that table. In all, the sample holds 810,000 or so clones, and roughly a sixth of those were seen once. Of the sample, 0.02% to 0.03% is held by the ten largest clones.

Each donor gave one peripheral blood draw, averaging roughly 0.11 L, which was collected into heparinised tubes. Using a panel that included CD45RO, CCR7, CD25, CD127, CD95 and CD27, naive, central memory, regulatory and stem cell-like memory CD4+ T cells were sorted on a BD FACSAria II. Purity was above 95% for every sorted population. PBMCs were isolated right away by Lymphoprep density gradient centrifugation and were stained directly, without culture. So that batch effects would be minimized, each experiment stained and sorted samples in pairs, pairing one healthy donor with one patient. The specimen was naive CD4+ T cells from blood. The intended sense of this specimen's cell subset or site label: true naive CD4+ T cells. The TCR sequence derives from a woman in her late teens or twenties in good health.

The sequenced DNA is TGCGCCAGCAGCTTGCTACACTCGAACACCGGGGAGCTGTTTTTT. It translates to CASSLLHSNTGELFF. The V gene is TRBV5-1 and the J gene is TRBJ2-2; the D gene cannot be named for sure. From the germline V gene, CDR1 is SGHRS and CDR2 is YFSETQ. Including cysteine and phenylalanine, the CDR3 has 15 amino acids. This entry keeps only the CDR3 DNA: 45 bases, framed from base 1. The V end loses 1 base and the J end loses 0 bases, and a stretch of 7 bases separates them.